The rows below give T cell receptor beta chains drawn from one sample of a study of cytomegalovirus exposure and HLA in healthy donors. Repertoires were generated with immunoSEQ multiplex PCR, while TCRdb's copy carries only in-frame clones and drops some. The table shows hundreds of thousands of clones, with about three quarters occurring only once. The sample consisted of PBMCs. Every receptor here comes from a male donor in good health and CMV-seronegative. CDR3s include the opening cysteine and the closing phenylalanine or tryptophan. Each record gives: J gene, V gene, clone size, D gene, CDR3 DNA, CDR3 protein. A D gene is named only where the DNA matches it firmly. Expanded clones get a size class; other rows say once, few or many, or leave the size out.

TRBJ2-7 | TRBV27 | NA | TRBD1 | TGTGCCAGCAGCTCCCTTCCGACAGGGGGCCTCTACGAGCAGTACTTC | CASSSLPTGGLYEQYF
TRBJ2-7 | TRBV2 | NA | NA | TGTGCCAGCAGTGTTGAGCAAGGACTGCTCTACGAGCAGTACTTC | CASSVEQGLLYEQYF
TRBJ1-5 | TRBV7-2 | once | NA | TGTGCCAGCAGCTTAGGGCCCCCCGGGATTAGCAATCAGCCCCAGCATTTT | CASSLGPPGISNQPQHF
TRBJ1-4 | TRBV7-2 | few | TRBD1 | TGTGCCAGCAGCTCCAACAGGGGGCGCTTAGAAAAACTGTTTTTT | CASSSNRGRLEKLFF
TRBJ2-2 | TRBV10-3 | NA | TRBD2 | TGTGCCATCAGTGAGGGGTTCTTACGTACCGGGGGGGCCAGGAACCACACCGGGGAGCTGTTTTTT | CAISEGFLRTGGARNHTGELFF
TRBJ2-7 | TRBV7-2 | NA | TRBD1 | TGTGCCAGCAGCTTAGGCTATACAGGGGGCGAGCAGTACTTC | CASSLGYTGGEQYF
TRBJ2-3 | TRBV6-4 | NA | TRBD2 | TGTGCCAGCGCCTCCTCCGAATTAGCGGGGGGCCGCGTGAATACGCAGTATTTT | CASASSELAGGRVNTQYF
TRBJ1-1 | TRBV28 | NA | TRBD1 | TGTGCCAGCACTGTTGGACAGGGTGGGGTGGACACTGAAGCTTTCTTT | CASTVGQGGVDTEAFF
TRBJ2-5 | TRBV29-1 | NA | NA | TGCAGCGTTGGTCGGACACCCGAGGAGACCCAGTACTTC | CSVGRTPEETQYF
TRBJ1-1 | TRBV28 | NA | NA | TGTGCCAGCAGTCCCCAGGACATGAACACTGAAGCTTTCTTT | CASSPQDMNTEAFF
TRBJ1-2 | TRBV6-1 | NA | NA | TGTGCCAGTTTTAGTCCCTATGGCTACACCTTC | CASFSPYGYTF
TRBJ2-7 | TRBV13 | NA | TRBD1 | TGTGCCAGCAGCTTACGGACAGGGGGTTACGAGCAGTACTTC | CASSLRTGGYEQYF
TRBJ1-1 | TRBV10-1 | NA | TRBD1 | TGCGCCAGCAGCCCCCGGCAGGGGGAGGTGACTGAAGCTTTCTTT | CASSPRQGEVTEAFF
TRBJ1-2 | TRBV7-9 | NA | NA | TGTGCCAGCAGCTCGACCCAGGTATCCTATGGCTACACCTTC | CASSSTQVSYGYTF
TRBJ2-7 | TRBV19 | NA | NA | TGTGCCAGTAGTCCAGGGGCCTACGAGCAGTACTTC | CASSPGAYEQYF
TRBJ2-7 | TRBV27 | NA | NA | TGTGCCAGCAGTTTCTCCCGACTTTACGAGCAGTACTTC | CASSFSRLYEQYF
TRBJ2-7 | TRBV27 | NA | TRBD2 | TGTGTCAGCAAGGATAGCGGGAGTCTCGAGCAGTACTTC | CVSKDSGSLEQYF
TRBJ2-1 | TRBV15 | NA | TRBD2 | TGTGCCACCAGCCCTACTAGCGGGAGGGCCGATGAGCAGTTCTTC | CATSPTSGRADEQFF
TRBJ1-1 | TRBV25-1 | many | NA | TGTGCCAGCAGTGACCCCCAGGCGGGGCACACTGAAGCTTTCTTT | CASSDPQAGHTEAFF
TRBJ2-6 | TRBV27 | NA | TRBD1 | TGTGCCAGCAGTTCCACCGGGACAGGGACGGGGGCCAACGTCCTGACTTTC | CASSSTGTGTGANVLTF
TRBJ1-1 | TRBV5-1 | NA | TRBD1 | TGCGCCAGCAGCTTGTGGGGACAGGGGGTCGTAAGGACTGAAGCTTTCTTT | CASSLWGQGVVRTEAFF
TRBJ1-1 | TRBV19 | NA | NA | TGTGCCAGTAGTATTGGCCGGAACACTGAAGCTTTCTTT | CASSIGRNTEAFF
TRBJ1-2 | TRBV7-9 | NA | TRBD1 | TGTTCCAGCAGTCGACTTGAGGGGGCAGCGTATCAGCGGGATGGCTACACCTTC | CSSSRLEGAAYQRDGYTF
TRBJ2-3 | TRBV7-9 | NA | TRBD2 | TGTGCCAGCAGCCGGCGGAGGGAGGGTGCAGATACGCAGTATTTT | CASSRRREGADTQYF
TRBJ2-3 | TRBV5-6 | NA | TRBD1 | TGTGCCAGCAGCCCGTCCCCCACAGGGGCCAGCACAGATACGCAGTATTTT | CASSPSPTGASTDTQYF